The source of this T cell receptor (beta chain) is a study of blood T cell repertoires in COVID-19 (dated by TCRdb to about 2020). Notes on the research overall: Samples covering the acute and convalescent phases of COVID-19 were provided by collaborators in the United States, Italy and Spain. The material from the prospective study consisted of cDNA or gDNA derived from T cells, B-cell-depleted T cells, or PBMCs. The repertoires were made available in a free public database intended to serve as a resource for research on the immune response to SARS-CoV-2. The sample metadata nearly always contained a de-identified subject ID, COVID-19 status, age in years and sex. The samples were drawn from two sources: the first 160 participants of the ongoing ImmuneRACE study, and 950 to 1,500 subjects contributed by 6 global collaborators. Subjects who had been exposed to COVID-19, were actively infected with it, or had recovered from it provided the deeply sampled blood TCRbeta repertoires that made up the dataset. HLA class I and class II types, where available, came from metadata supplied by the sample provider rather than from assay-based typing. Overall study results and their limits: How much clinical and demographic metadata was included differed by source and by participant, and the metadata was provided uncurated.

The immunoSEQ Assay, a bias-controlled multiplex PCR, was used to amplify TCRbeta CDR3 regions from genomic DNA. Turning to the authors' computational methods: The number of nucleated cells in each sample was estimated from the amplification of reference gene primers within the assay. To quantify the absolute abundance of each unique TCRbeta CDR3 rearrangement, sequence reads were collapsed and filtered. Productive Simpson clonality was computed per sample as the square root of Simpson's diversity index over productive rearrangements. TCRdb took over this immuneACCESS table, retaining in-frame rearrangements with V and J assigned. Such tables are incomplete; in checked studies, under half of the missing clones stem from an unresolved V gene, and the remainder is unexplained. V, J and clone size derive from that table, while D and trimming were established from the DNA sequence. For this sample the table gives under 300,000 clones, of which approximately 80% were detected only once. The ten largest clones represent 3% to 4% of the sample.

Note on this clone: No antigen is known for it. No clone much larger than this one lies a single base away; base qualities are absent.

V is cut by 2 bases and J by 9 bases, and the space between the germline ends is 14 bases. Spanning cysteine to phenylalanine, the CDR3 consists of 14 amino acids. Only the CDR3 DNA stays, 42 bases, in frame from base 1. From the germline V gene, CDR1 is MNHEY and CDR2 is SVGAGI. Collaborating institutions collected whole blood in K2EDTA tubes following their own protocols. For TCRbeta analysis, collaborators shipped samples in one of three forms: frozen whole blood, isolated PBMCs, or DNA extracted from either of those sample types. Sequenced input: peripheral blood. This sequence was found in a woman aged 35 to 49 with active or convalescent COVID-19. The chain joins TRBV6-5 to TRBJ2-4; the best D guess is TRBD1, with 5 bases matching. The CDR3 protein: CASSYRDSRGIQYF. The sequenced DNA: TGTGCCAGCAGTTACCGTGACAGTAGAGGCATTCAGTACTTC.